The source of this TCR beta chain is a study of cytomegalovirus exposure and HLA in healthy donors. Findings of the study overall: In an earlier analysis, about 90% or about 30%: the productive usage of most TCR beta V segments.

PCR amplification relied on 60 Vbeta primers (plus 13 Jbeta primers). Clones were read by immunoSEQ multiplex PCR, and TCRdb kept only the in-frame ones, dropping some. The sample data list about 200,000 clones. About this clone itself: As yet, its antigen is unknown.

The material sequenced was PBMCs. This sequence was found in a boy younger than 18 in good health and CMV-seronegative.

The CDR3 DNA is TGTGCCAGCAGCGTCGCGGGGGCCTACGAGCAGTACTTC. It yields the protein CASSVAGAYEQYF. J is TRBJ2-7 and V is TRBV9; 7 bases line up with TRBD2. Germline values: CDR1 SGDLS, CDR2 YYNGEE. The trim removed 2 bases at V and 2 bases at J, leaving 1 base unmatched. The length of the CDR3 is 13 residues. The full variable domain, with the rest looked up from reference TRBV9 and TRBJ2-7, is DSGVTQTPKHLITATGQRVTLRCSPRSGDLSVYWYQQSLDQGLQFLIQYYNGEERAKGNILERFSAQQFPDLHSELNLSSLELGDSALYFCASSVAGAYEQYFGPGTRLTVT.